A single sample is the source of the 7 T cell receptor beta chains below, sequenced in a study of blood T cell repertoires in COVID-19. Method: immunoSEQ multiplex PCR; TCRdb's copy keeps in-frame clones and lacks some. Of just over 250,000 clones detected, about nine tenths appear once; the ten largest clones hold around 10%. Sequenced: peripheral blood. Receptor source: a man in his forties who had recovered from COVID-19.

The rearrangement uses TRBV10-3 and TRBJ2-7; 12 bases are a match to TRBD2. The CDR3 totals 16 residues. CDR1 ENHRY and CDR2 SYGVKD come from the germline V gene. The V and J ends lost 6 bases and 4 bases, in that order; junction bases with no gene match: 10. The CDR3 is CAISLLAGGTGYEQYF. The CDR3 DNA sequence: TGTGCCATCAGCCTACTAGCGGGAGGAACGGGGTACGAGCAGTACTTC.

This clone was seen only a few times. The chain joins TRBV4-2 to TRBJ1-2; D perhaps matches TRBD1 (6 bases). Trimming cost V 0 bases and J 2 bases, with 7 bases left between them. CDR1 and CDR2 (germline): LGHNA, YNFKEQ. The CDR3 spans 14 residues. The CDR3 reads CASSQEGGNYGYTF. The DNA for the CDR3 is TGTGCCAGCAGCCAAGAAGGGGGAAACTATGGCTACACCTTC.

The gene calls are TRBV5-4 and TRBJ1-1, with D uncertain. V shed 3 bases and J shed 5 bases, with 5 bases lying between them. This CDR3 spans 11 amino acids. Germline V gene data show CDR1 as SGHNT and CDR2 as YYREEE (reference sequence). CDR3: CASSSYTEAFF. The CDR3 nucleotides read TGTGCCAGCAGCTCTTATACTGAAGCTTTCTTT.

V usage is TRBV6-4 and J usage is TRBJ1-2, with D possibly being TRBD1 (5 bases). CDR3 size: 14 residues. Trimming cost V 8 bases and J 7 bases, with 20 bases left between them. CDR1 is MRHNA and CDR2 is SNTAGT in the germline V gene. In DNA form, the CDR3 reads TGTGCCAGCCAGTCAGAAACAGGTCTAGGTGGCTACACCTTC. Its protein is CASQSETGLGGYTF.

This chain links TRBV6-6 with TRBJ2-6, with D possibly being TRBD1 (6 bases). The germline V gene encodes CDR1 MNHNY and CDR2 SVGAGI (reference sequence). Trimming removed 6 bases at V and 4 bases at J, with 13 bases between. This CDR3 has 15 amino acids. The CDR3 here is CASSHQGTGANVLTF. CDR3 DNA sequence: TGTGCCAGCAGCCATCAGGGGACCGGGGCCAACGTCCTGACTTTC.

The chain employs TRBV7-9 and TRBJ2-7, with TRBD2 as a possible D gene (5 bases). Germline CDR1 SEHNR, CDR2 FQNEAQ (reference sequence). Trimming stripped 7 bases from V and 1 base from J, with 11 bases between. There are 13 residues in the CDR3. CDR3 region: CASTPTGSYEQYF. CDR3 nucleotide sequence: TGTGCCAGCACTCCTACGGGGTCCTACGAGCAGTACTTC.

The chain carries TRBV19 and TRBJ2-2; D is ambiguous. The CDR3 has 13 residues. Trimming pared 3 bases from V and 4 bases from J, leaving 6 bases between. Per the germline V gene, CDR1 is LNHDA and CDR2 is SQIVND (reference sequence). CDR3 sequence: CASSILSTGELFF. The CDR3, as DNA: TGTGCCAGTAGTATCCTGAGCACCGGGGAGCTGTTTTTT.